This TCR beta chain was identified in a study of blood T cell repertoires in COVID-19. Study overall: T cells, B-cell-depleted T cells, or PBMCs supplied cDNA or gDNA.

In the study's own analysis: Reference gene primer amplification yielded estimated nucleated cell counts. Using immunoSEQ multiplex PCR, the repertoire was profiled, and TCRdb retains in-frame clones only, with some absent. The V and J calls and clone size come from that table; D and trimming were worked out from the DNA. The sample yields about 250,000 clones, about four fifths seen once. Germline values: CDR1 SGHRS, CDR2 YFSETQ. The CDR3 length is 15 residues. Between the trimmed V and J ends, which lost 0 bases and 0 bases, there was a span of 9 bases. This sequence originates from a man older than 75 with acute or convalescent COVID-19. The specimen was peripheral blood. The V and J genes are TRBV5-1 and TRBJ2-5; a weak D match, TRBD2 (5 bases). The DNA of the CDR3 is TGCGCCAGCAGCTTGGGGCCGGGGAACCAAGAGACCCAGTACTTC. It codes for CASSLGPGNQETQYF.